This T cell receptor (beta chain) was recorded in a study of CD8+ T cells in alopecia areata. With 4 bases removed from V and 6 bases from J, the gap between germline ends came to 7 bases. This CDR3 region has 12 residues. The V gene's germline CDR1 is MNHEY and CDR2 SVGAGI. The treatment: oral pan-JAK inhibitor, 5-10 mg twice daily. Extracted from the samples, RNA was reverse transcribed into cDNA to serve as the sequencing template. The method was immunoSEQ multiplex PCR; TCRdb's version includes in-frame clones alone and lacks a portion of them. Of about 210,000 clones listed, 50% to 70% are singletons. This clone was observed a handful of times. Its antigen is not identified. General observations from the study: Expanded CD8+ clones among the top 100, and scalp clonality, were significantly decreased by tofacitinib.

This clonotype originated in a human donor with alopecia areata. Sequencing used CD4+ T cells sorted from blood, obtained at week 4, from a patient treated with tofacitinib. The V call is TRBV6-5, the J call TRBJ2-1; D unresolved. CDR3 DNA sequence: TGTGCCAGCAGTTTATTAGGCAATGAGCAGTTCTTC. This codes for CASSLLGNEQFF.